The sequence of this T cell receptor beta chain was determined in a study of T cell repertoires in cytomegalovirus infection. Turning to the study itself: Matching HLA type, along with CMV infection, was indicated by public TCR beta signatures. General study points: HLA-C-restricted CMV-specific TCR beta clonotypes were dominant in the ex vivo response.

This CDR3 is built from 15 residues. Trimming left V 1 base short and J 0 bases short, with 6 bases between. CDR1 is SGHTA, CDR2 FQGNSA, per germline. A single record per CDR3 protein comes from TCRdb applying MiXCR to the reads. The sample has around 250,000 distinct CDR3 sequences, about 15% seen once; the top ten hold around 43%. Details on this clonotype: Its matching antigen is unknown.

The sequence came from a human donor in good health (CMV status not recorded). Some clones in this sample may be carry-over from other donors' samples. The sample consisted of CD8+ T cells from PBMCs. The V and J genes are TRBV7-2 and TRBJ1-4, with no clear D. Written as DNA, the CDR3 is TGTGCCAGCAGCTTAGTGCTGGCAACTAATGAAAAACTGTTTTTT. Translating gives CASSLVLATNEKLFF.